One and the same sample provided the 21 T cell receptor beta chains below, sequenced in a study of T cell responses to AZD1222 COVID-19 vaccine. The table came from immunoSEQ multiplex PCR; TCRdb's copy has only in-frame clones and leaves some out. Found here are 60,000 to 70,000 clones, roughly 82% of them singletons; the top ten hold about 5.6%. The material was peripheral blood, obtained on day 0 of AZD1222 vaccination. Receptors originate from an adult in good health.

Written as DNA, the CDR3 is TGTGCCAGCAGTTGGGTCGGGAGGAAAGGCGAGCAGTACTTC. It codes for CASSWVGRKGEQYF. The chain couples TRBV28 to TRBJ2-7; 7 nucleotides agree with TRBD2. The V gene end was trimmed by 4 bases and the J gene end by 6 bases; junction bases not matched to a gene: 9. Germline lookup yields CDR1 MDHEN and CDR2 SYDVKM. The CDR3 is 14 amino acids.

The V and J genes are TRBV20-1 and TRBJ2-7, with 8 bases aligning to TRBD1. Germline V lookup: CDR1 DFQATT, CDR2 SNEGSKA (reference sequence). CDR3 length: 13 residues. After removal of 3 bases from V and 4 bases from J, the junction contained 5 bases not matched to a gene. CDR3 nucleotide sequence: TGCAGTGCTAGTTCAACAGGGGGATACGAGCAGTACTTC. Residues: CSASSTGGYEQYF.

The chain has TRBV7-2 and TRBJ1-5, with D possibly matching TRBD1 (5 bases). Trimming took off 6 bases at V and 7 bases at J, with 22 bases between the two ends. Per the germline V gene, CDR1 is SGHTA and CDR2 is FQGNSA. The CDR3 spans 16 residues. The DNA for the CDR3 is TGTGCCAGCAGTATGTCGTCCGGCGGGGGTAAGCAGCCCCAGCATTTT. This codes for CASSMSSGGGKQPQHF.

The sample holds a few counts of this clone. The chain uses TRBV4-3 and TRBJ2-5; no clear D. V shed 0 bases and J shed 5 bases, with 10 bases lying between them. Germline V CDR1 and CDR2: LGHNA, YSLEER. The CDR3 loop spans 14 amino acids. The CDR3 loop is CASSQDSSRETQYF. CDR3 coding DNA: TGCGCCAGCAGCCAAGATTCCAGCAGGGAGACCCAGTACTTC.

The J gene is TRBJ2-2, the V gene TRBV4-2, with no clear D. Germline CDR1 and CDR2: LGHNA and YNFKEQ. V shed 9 bases and J shed 0 bases, with 8 bases lying between them. The CDR3 runs to 13 residues. The CDR3 DNA sequence: TGTGCCAGTCGACCTTCGAACACCGGGGAGCTGTTTTTT. Its protein product is CASRPSNTGELFF.

This chain joins TRBV7-9 and TRBJ2-2, with TRBD1 matching over 8 bases. Trimming at V came to 5 bases and at J to 4 bases, leaving 12 bases not matched to a gene. The CDR3 has 17 residues. CDR1 is SEHNR, CDR2 FQNEAQ, per germline (reference sequence). The CDR3: CASSPLGAGGTTGELFF. CDR3 sequence (DNA): TGTGCCAGCAGCCCCCTCGGGGCAGGGGGCACCACCGGGGAGCTGTTTTTT.

This chain links TRBV15 with TRBJ2-7; D remains ambiguous. This CDR3 comprises 13 residues. With 5 bases removed from V and 3 bases from J, the gap between germline ends came to 11 bases. The germline V gene encodes CDR1 LNHNV and CDR2 YYDKDF (reference sequence). CDR3 in amino acids: CATSPRLLYEQYF. For the CDR3, the DNA is TGTGCCACCAGCCCACGGCTGCTCTACGAGCAGTACTTC.

The CDR3 sequence: CASSLGGVYGYTF. DNA of the CDR3: TGTGCCAGCAGTTTAGGGGGAGTCTATGGCTACACCTTC. The genes are TRBV12-3 or TRBV12-4 and TRBJ1-2; D gene uncertain. This CDR3 is 13 amino acids long. The V gene lost 1 base and the J gene lost 4 bases, with 7 bases spanning the gap.

This rearrangement joins TRBV4-3 to TRBJ2-3; TRBD2 aligns across 10 bases. The CDR3 is 16 amino acids. Per germline, CDR1 LGHNA and CDR2 YSLEER. V lost 3 bases and J lost 1; bases outside the gene matches: 4. This CDR3 is CASSQGGLAGTDTQYF. DNA for the CDR3: TGCGCCAGCAGCCAGGGCGGACTAGCGGGCACAGATACGCAGTATTTT.

The V gene is TRBV2, the J gene TRBJ1-5, with 9 positions matching TRBD1. This CDR3 region has 12 residues. CDR1 SNHLY and CDR2 FYNNEI come from the germline V gene. J lost 9 bases, V lost 8 bases, and 5 bases had no gene match. The chain's CDR3 is CASATGGAPQHF. The CDR3 DNA reads as TGTGCCAGCGCGACAGGGGGTGCGCCCCAGCATTTT.

This clone showed up just a few times. The chain employs TRBV29-1 and TRBJ1-4; D possibly corresponds to TRBD1 (6 bases). The V gene's germline CDR1 is SQVTM and CDR2 ANQGSEA. Trimming cost V 5 bases and J 5 bases, with 12 bases left between them. This CDR3 has 13 amino acids. The CDR3 here is CSVKGVENEKLFF. The CDR3 DNA is TGCAGCGTTAAGGGGGTGGAGAATGAAAAACTGTTTTTT.

This clone qualifies as medium-sized (0.01 to 0.1%). The chain carries TRBV5-6 and TRBJ2-7; 9 nucleotides align to TRBD2. Germline trimming cut 5 bases from V and 2 bases from J; bases unmatched to any gene: 5. The V gene's germline CDR1 is SGHDT and CDR2 YYEEEE. This CDR3 region has 14 residues. CDR3 protein: CASRIAGDPYEQYF. The CDR3 DNA reads TGTGCCAGCAGAATAGCGGGGGATCCCTACGAGCAGTACTTC.

CDR3 sequence (DNA): TGTGCCAGCAGTGCGACAGGGGGCGCCGGTGAAGCTTTCTTT. It codes for CASSATGGAGEAFF. The rearrangement joins TRBV2 to TRBJ1-1, with 10 positions matching TRBD1. The CDR3 covers 14 residues. Looked up from germline, CDR1 is SNHLY and CDR2 is FYNNEI. The J segment lost 7 bases and the V segment lost 4 bases, leaving 6 bases of the junction unmatched.

The chain employs TRBV6-5 and TRBJ1-1; D is undetermined. V was cut by 6 bases and J by 3 bases, with 17 bases left in between. This CDR3 has 15 residues. CDR1 and CDR2 (germline): MNHEY, SVGAGI. CDR3 coding DNA: TGTGCCAGCAGGAACGGAGGCCGGGGTTACACTGAAGCTTTCTTT. This gives the protein CASRNGGRGYTEAFF.

The chain links TRBV4-1 to TRBJ1-2; D is uncertain. V was cut by 0 bases and J by 4 bases, with 9 bases left in between. The CDR3 contains 14 residues. Germline V lookup: CDR1 MGHRA, CDR2 YSYEKL. Here the CDR3 reads CASSQEGFGYGYTF. The CDR3 bases are TGCGCCAGCAGCCAAGAAGGGTTTGGCTATGGCTACACCTTC.

This chain joins TRBV11-2 and TRBJ1-5; D is unclear. The CDR3 is 13 residues long. Germline V gene data show CDR1 as SGHAT and CDR2 as FQNNGV. The V end lost 0 bases, the J end lost 4 bases, and 4 bases lay between the germline ends. The DNA for the CDR3 is TGTGCCAGCAGCTTAGAGTTTAATCAGCCCCAGCATTTT. Residues: CASSLEFNQPQHF.

This clone was found once. The chain employs TRBV5-6 and TRBJ1-2; 9 bases match TRBD1. This CDR3 spans 14 amino acids. The germline CDR1 and CDR2 sequences are SGHDT and YYEEEE. Unmatched junction bases numbered 7, after V lost 3 bases and J lost 7 bases. CDR3 protein: CASSSGQGMGGYTF. DNA of the CDR3: TGTGCCAGCAGCTCGGGACAGGGAATGGGTGGCTACACCTTC.

V and J are TRBV4-1 and TRBJ2-2, with TRBD1 as a possible D gene (6 bases). This CDR3 has 18 residues. Trimming took off 1 base at V and 0 bases at J, with 15 bases between the two ends. The germline V gene encodes CDR1 MGHRA and CDR2 YSYEKL. The CDR3 sequence is CASSQGWGQAANTGELFF. The DNA of the CDR3 is TGCGCCAGCAGCCAAGGCTGGGGGCAGGCCGCGAACACCGGGGAGCTGTTTTTT.

The rearrangement links TRBV4-1 to TRBJ1-1; D not certain. This CDR3 has 15 amino acids. Germline V gene data show CDR1 as MGHRA and CDR2 as YSYEKL. V was trimmed by 0 bases and J by 4 bases, leaving 12 bases between them. The CDR3 bases are TGCGCCAGCAGCCAAGATAAGAGCTTGAGCACTGAAGCTTTCTTT. Amino acids: CASSQDKSLSTEAFF.

V is TRBV5-6 and J is TRBJ2-7; the match to TRBD1 covers 8 bases. Germline V gives CDR1 SGHDT, CDR2 YYEEEE. The CDR3 is 14 residues long. V shed 6 bases and J 1 base; nucleotides not matched to a gene: 6. CDR3 in amino acids: CASNPTGESYEQYF. The CDR3 region has the DNA TGTGCCAGCAACCCGACAGGGGAGTCCTACGAGCAGTACTTC.

The chain uses TRBV7-2 and TRBJ2-3; D ambiguous. The CDR3 totals 13 residues. The germline gives CDR1 SGHTA, CDR2 FQGNSA. With 3 bases removed from V and 4 bases from J, the gap between germline ends came to 8 bases. CDR3 DNA: TGTGCCAGCAGCTTGTCAGGAGCAGATACGCAGTATTTT. This sequence encodes CASSLSGADTQYF.